This TCR beta chain was captured in a study of regulatory T cells in long-lasting Graves disease. The ends were cut back, 2 bases at V and 5 bases at J, with 9 bases in the middle. This CDR3 spans 13 amino acids. Germline loops: CDR1 LNHDA, CDR2 SQIVND (reference sequence). Combining iRepertoire HTBI primers with Arm-PCR of CDR3 regions, the authors built TCR beta libraries. TCRdb passed the multiplex PCR reads through MiXCR, listing each CDR3 protein once. The data show more than 300,000 distinct CDR3 sequences, about 20% seen once. The sample's time point: persistent/refractory GD, antithyroid drugs over 5 years with positive TRAb. Generation of the TCR library employed RNA extracted from PBMCs. This clonotype was seen repeatedly, ten times or more.

This chain connects TRBV19 to TRBJ2-5; a weak D match, TRBD1 (5 bases). This TCR derives from a female donor with Graves disease. Sequenced here: peripheral blood mononuclear cells (PBMCs), sampled when the disease was refractory, from a patient treated with antithyroid drugs. The CDR3 sequence: CASSISGLETQYF. The CDR3 DNA follows: TGTGCCAGTAGTATATCAGGGTTGGAGACCCAGTACTTC.